The 19 T cell receptor beta chains below all came from one sample that was sequenced in a study of cytomegalovirus exposure and HLA in healthy donors. Use of 60 Vbeta and 13 Jbeta primers characterized the PCR. Clones were sequenced by immunoSEQ multiplex PCR, and TCRdb holds only the in-frame ones, with some missing. The sample lists 150,000 to 200,000 clones, approximately 73% occurring once. Sequencing was done on a sample of PBMCs. The source of these receptors is a woman younger than 35 in good health and CMV-seropositive.

The CDR3 coding sequence is TGTGCCAGCAGTTTTTCCCCGAATTCACCCCTCCACTTT. Translated: CASSFSPNSPLHF. The chain couples TRBV6-6 to TRBJ1-6; D gene unclear. The CDR3 is 13 residues long. The ends were cut back, 4 bases at V and 7 bases at J, with 8 bases in the middle. Per the germline V gene, CDR1 is MNHNY and CDR2 is SVGAGI (reference sequence).

The chain recombines TRBV5-1 with TRBJ1-1, with 8 bases aligning to TRBD1. The V gene's germline CDR1 is SGHRS and CDR2 YFSETQ. After removal of 7 bases from V and 2 bases from J, the junction contained 4 bases not matched to a gene. CDR3 size: 13 residues. The CDR3, as DNA: TGCGCCAGCGGACAGGGCCAAAACACTGAAGCTTTCTTT. This sequence encodes CASGQGQNTEAFF. The full variable domain, in which reference TRBV5-1 and TRBJ1-1 provide the parts outside the CDR3, is KAGVTQTPRYLIKTRGQQVTLSCSPISGHRSVSWYQQTPGQGLQFLFEYFSETQRNKGNFPGRFSGRQFSNSRSEMNVSTLELGDSALYLCASGQGQNTEAFFGQGTRLTVV.

The rearrangement uses TRBV19 and TRBJ1-2; D might be TRBD1 (5 bases). V was clipped by 5 bases and J by 2 bases, with 6 bases between them. Germline V gives CDR1 LNHDA, CDR2 SQIVND (reference sequence). This CDR3 comprises 12 residues. The CDR3 is CASSRQNYGYTF. Here the CDR3 DNA reads TGTGCCAGTAGTCGACAGAACTATGGCTACACCTTC.

The chain couples TRBV5-1 to TRBJ1-1; TRBD1 might be the D (5 bases). The CDR3 runs to 12 residues. Trimming removed 0 bases from V and 11 bases from J, with 11 bases in between. Germline V CDR1 and CDR2: SGHRS, YFSETQ. The CDR3 loop reads CASSLAGRGAFF. In DNA form, the CDR3 reads TGCGCCAGCAGCTTGGCGGGCCGGGGGGCTTTCTTT.

This clone was counted between two and nine times. The gene calls are TRBV19 and TRBJ2-2; D uncertain. V shed 6 bases and J shed 4 bases, with 15 bases lying between them. The CDR3 is 15 residues long. CDR1 and CDR2 (germline): LNHDA, SQIVND (reference sequence). CDR3 nucleotide sequence: TGTGCCAGTAGCAGTCAGTCTTTAACCACCGGGGAGCTGTTTTTT. Translated: CASSSQSLTTGELFF. Supplemented by reference TRBV19 and TRBJ2-2, the full variable domain reads DGGITQSPKYLFRKEGQNVTLSCEQNLNHDAMYWYRQDPGQGLRLIYYSQIVNDFQKGDIAEGYSVSREKKESFPLTVTSAQKNPTAFYLCASSSQSLTTGELFFGEGSRLTVL.

This chain links TRBV6-6 with TRBJ2-3, with TRBD1 identical over 10 bases. The trim removed 4 bases at V and 4 bases at J, leaving 5 bases unmatched. Germline CDR1 is MNHNY and CDR2 is SVGAGI (reference sequence). This CDR3 comprises 15 residues. CDR3 sequence: CASSSRDRGSDTQYF. For the CDR3, the DNA is TGTGCCAGCAGTTCCCGGGACAGGGGATCAGATACGCAGTATTTT.

This chain joins TRBV6-1 and TRBJ1-6; D is possibly TRBD1 (6 bases). CDR1 is MNHNS and CDR2 is SASEGT in the germline V gene. The CDR3 is made up of 14 amino acids. V lost 5 bases and J lost 6, with 11 bases in between. The DNA for the CDR3 is TGTGCCAGCAGTACGGACAGCACTAATTCACCCCTCCACTTT. It encodes CASSTDSTNSPLHF.

This chain links TRBV7-9 with TRBJ1-1, with 7 positions matching TRBD1. Trimming removed 8 bases from V and 0 bases from J; junction bases left unmatched: 9. Germline loops: CDR1 SEHNR, CDR2 FQNEAQ (reference sequence). This CDR3 comprises 15 residues. CDR3 sequence: CASRPDRSVNTEAFF. DNA for the CDR3: TGTGCCAGCCGACCGGACAGGTCTGTGAACACTGAAGCTTTCTTT.

The chain joins TRBV18 to TRBJ2-3, with D tentatively TRBD1 (6 bases). The CDR3 totals 16 residues. Germline loops: CDR1 KGHSH, CDR2 LQKENI. Trimming stripped 3 bases from V and 4 bases from J, with 17 bases between. The CDR3 region has the DNA TGTGCCAGCTCACCTTCCGTGGGGACACTGTCAGATACGCAGTATTTT. This translates into CASSPSVGTLSDTQYF.

The chain recombines TRBV4-3 with TRBJ1-5; no reliable D call. The CDR3 loop spans 15 amino acids. Trimming pared 1 base from V and 6 bases from J, leaving 13 bases between. CDR1 is LGHNA, CDR2 YSLEER, per germline. Here the CDR3 reads CASSQGLGGSQPQHF. As DNA, the CDR3 is TGCGCCAGCAGCCAAGGTTTGGGCGGGAGTCAGCCCCAGCATTTT.

In regard to this clone: The CDR3 carries no conserved terminal phenylalanine or tryptophan, so it likely arises from a read error. No DNA is shown, since the ends of the CDR3 on it are uncertain; the CDR3 is the one TCRdb lists. This chain links TRBV6-6 with TRBJ1-4; the table's TRBD1 call for D was not verified on the DNA. The CDR3 comprises 10 residues, both ends counted. Germline V gene sequence: CDR1 MNHNY, CDR2 SVGAGI (reference sequence). CDR3 protein: CASSYSGSGD.

The rearrangement links TRBV18 to TRBJ2-7, with 7 positions matching TRBD1. J lost 2 bases, V lost 6 bases, and 4 bases had no gene match. The CDR3 is 13 amino acids. Germline assignment: CDR1 KGHSH and CDR2 LQKENI. This chain's CDR3 is CASSPQGAYEQYF. The CDR3 bases are TGTGCCAGCTCTCCCCAGGGGGCCTACGAGCAGTACTTC.

The genes are TRBV29-1 and TRBJ1-1; D is uncertain. This CDR3 contains 14 residues. Germline lookup yields CDR1 SQVTM and CDR2 ANQGSEA. Trimming pared 6 bases from V and 0 bases from J, leaving 14 bases between. The CDR3 coding sequence is TGCAGCGTGCACAGTTCGCTAATGAACACTGAAGCTTTCTTT. This sequence encodes CSVHSSLMNTEAFF.

The CDR3 region is CASSQAPTGEGSGNTIYF. The CDR3 nucleotides are TGCGCCAGCAGCCAAGCCCCAACAGGGGAAGGCTCTGGAAACACCATATATTTT. The chain employs TRBV4-1 and TRBJ1-3, with 7 bases fitting TRBD1. Losses at the gene ends were 1 base for V and 0 bases for J; bases not matched to a gene: 9. This CDR3 is 18 amino acids long. The V gene's germline CDR1 is MGHRA and CDR2 YSYEKL.

This chain uses TRBV10-3 with TRBJ2-7, with a weak D call TRBD2 (5 bases). Deletions cut 7 bases from V and 1 base from J, with 14 bases between. The CDR3 is made up of 14 amino acids. Germline values: CDR1 ENHRY, CDR2 SYGVKD. CDR3: CAIMEETASYEQYF. Here the CDR3 DNA reads TGTGCCATCATGGAGGAAACAGCTTCCTACGAGCAGTACTTC.

The genes are TRBV19 and TRBJ1-5; 7 bases line up with TRBD1. The germline V gene encodes CDR1 LNHDA and CDR2 SQIVND (reference sequence). The CDR3 is made up of 13 amino acids. The junction had 6 bases not matched to a gene; V was cut back by 5 bases and J by 8 bases. CDR3 protein: CASSPQGVKPQHF. The DNA of the CDR3 is TGTGCCAGTAGTCCGCAGGGGGTTAAGCCCCAGCATTTT.

This clone was seen only a few times. The rearrangement joins TRBV5-1 to TRBJ2-7; 11 positions match TRBD1. The junction had 5 bases not matched to a gene; V was cut back by 3 bases and J by 3 bases. Germline loops: CDR1 SGHRS, CDR2 YFSETQ. This CDR3 contains 15 residues. CDR3 loop: CASSSTGTGGYEQYF. For the CDR3, the DNA is TGCGCCAGCAGCTCGACCGGGACAGGGGGCTACGAGCAGTACTTC.

The V gene is TRBV11-2, the J gene TRBJ2-4; 7 bases are a match to TRBD1. There are 14 residues in the CDR3. Unmatched junction bases numbered 7, after V lost 4 bases and J lost 7 bases. Germline CDR1 and CDR2: SGHAT and FQNNGV. The CDR3 DNA reads TGTGCCAGCAGCTCGACAGGGCAGGGTAACATTCAGTACTTC. Its translation: CASSSTGQGNIQYF.

This sequence joins TRBV5-6 and TRBJ1-3, with 7 nucleotides matching TRBD1. This CDR3 region has 14 residues. V was pared by 4 bases and J by 0 bases, with 1 base of the junction left unmatched. Germline values: CDR1 SGHDT, CDR2 YYEEEE. CDR3 bases: TGTGCCAGCAGCGGGGACAGCTCTGGAAACACCATATATTTT. It codes for CASSGDSSGNTIYF. Complete variable domain (other parts from reference TRBV5-6 and TRBJ1-3): DAGVTQSPTHLIKTRGQQVTLRCSPKSGHDTVSWYQQALGQGPQFIFQYYEEEERQRGNFPDRFSGHQFPNYSSELNVNALLLGDSALYLCASSGDSSGNTIYFGEGSWLTVV.